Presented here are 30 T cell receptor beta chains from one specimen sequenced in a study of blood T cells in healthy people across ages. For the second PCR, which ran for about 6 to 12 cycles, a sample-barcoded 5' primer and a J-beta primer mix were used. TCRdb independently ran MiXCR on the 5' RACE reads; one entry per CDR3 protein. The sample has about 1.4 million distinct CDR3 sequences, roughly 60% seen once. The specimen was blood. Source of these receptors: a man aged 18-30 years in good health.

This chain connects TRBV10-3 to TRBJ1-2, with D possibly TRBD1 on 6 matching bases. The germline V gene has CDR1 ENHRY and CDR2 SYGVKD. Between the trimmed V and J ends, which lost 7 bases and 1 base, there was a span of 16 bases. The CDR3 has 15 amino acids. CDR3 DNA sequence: TGTGCCATCACAGGGGACAATTCCCTTAACTATGGCTACACCTTC. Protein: CAITGDNSLNYGYTF.

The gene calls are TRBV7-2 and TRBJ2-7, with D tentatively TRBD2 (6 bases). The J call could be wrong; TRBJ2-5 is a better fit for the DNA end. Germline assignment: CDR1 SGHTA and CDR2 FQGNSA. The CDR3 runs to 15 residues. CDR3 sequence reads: CASSRTAGLGETQYF. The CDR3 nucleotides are TGTGCCAGCAGCCGTACCGCGGGGTTAGGGGAGACCCAGTACTTC.

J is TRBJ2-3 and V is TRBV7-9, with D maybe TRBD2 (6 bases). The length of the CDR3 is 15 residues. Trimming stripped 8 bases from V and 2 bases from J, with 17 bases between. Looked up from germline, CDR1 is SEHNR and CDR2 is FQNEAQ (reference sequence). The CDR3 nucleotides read TGTGCCAGCCAAATCGCGGCGGGATACACAGATACGCAGTATTTT. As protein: CASQIAAGYTDTQYF.

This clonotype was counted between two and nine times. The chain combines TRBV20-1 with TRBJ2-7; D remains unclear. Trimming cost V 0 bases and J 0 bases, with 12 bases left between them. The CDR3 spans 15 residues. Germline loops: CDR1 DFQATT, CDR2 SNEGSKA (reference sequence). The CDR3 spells CSARDLAGDSYEQYF. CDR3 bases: TGCAGTGCTAGAGATCTTGCAGGAGACTCCTACGAGCAGTACTTC.

The CDR3: CASSQLDIAGGPTDTQYF. The CDR3 coding sequence is TGCGCCAGCAGCCAACTGGATATAGCGGGGGGCCCCACAGATACGCAGTATTTT. The V and J genes are TRBV4-3 and TRBJ2-3; TRBD2 aligns across 10 bases. After removal of 2 bases from V and 2 bases from J, the junction contained 10 bases not matched to a gene. Looked up from germline, CDR1 is LGHNA and CDR2 is YSLEER. This CDR3 is 18 amino acids long.

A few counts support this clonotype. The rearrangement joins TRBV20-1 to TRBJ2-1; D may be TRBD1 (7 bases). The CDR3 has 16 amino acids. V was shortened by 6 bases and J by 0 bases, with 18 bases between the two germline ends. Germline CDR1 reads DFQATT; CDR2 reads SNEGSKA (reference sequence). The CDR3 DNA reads TGCAGTGCAGGAGGGGGCGGATATCGCTCCTACAATGAGCAGTTCTTC. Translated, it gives CSAGGGGYRSYNEQFF.

The CDR3 reads CASSSRGKNEQFF. The DNA of the CDR3 is TGCGCCAGCAGCTCCAGGGGGAAGAATGAGCAGTTCTTC. The V gene is TRBV5-1, the J gene TRBJ2-1; 7 bases are shared with TRBD1. The CDR3 consists of 13 residues. V was pared by 3 bases and J by 7 bases, with 4 bases of the junction left unmatched. Germline V gene sequence: CDR1 SGHRS, CDR2 YFSETQ.

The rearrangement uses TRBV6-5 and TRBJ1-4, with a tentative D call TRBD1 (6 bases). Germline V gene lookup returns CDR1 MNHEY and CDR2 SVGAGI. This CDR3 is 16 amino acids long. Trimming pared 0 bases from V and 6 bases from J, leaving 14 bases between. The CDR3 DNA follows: TGTGCCAGCAGTTACTCGCCTACAGGGTGGGATGAAAAACTGTTTTTT. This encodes CASSYSPTGWDEKLFF.

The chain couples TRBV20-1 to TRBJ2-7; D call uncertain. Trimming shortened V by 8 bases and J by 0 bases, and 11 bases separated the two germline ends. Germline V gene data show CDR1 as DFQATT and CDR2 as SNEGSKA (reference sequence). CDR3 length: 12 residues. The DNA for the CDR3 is TGCAGTCAAGAGAAGAGCTCCTACGAGCAGTACTTC. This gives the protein CSQEKSSYEQYF.

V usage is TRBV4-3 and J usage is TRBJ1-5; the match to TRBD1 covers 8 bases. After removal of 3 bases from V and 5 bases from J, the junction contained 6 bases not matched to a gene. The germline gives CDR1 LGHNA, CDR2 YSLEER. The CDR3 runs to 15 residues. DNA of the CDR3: TGCGCCAGCAGCCAGACGGACAGGGCGGATCAGCCCCAGCATTTT. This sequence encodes CASSQTDRADQPQHF.

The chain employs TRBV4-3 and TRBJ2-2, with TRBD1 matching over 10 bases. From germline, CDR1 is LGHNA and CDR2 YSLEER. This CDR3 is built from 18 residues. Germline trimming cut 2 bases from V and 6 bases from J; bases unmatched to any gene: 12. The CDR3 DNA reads TGCGCCAGCAGCCAAATGGGATATCAGGACAGGGGGGCCGGGGAGCTGTTTTTT. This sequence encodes CASSQMGYQDRGAGELFF.

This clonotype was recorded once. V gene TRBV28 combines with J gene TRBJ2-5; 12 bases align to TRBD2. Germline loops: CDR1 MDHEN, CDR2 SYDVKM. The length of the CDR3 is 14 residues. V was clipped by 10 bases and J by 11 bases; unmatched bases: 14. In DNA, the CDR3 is TGTGCCACACATCTAGCGGGGGGGCCCAATGAGCAGTACTTC. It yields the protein CATHLAGGPNEQYF.

The CDR3 is CSVVLQETNYGYTF. The CDR3, as DNA: TGCAGCGTAGTACTACAGGAAACCAACTATGGCTACACCTTC. V is TRBV29-1 and J is TRBJ1-2, with a tentative D call TRBD1 (5 bases). Looked up from germline, CDR1 is SQVTM and CDR2 is ANQGSEA. CDR3 length: 14 residues. Trimming took 6 bases from V and 2 from J, leaving 16 bases between them.

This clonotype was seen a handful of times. In nucleotides, the CDR3 is TGTGCCAGCAGTTTTGGGGCAGAGGGGTACGAGCAGTACTTC. Protein product: CASSFGAEGYEQYF. V and J are TRBV27 and TRBJ2-7, with D perhaps assigned TRBD1 or TRBD2 (5 bases each). V was pared by 3 bases and J by 4 bases, with 13 bases between. The CDR3 totals 14 residues. Germline V CDR1 and CDR2: MNHEY, SMNVEV (reference sequence).

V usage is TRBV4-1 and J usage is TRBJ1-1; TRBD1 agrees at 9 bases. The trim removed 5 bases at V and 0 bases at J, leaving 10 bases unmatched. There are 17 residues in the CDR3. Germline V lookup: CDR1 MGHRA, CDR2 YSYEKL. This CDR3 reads CASSYLPGQGMNTEAFF. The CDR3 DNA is TGCGCCAGCAGCTACCTTCCGGGACAGGGAATGAACACTGAAGCTTTCTTT.

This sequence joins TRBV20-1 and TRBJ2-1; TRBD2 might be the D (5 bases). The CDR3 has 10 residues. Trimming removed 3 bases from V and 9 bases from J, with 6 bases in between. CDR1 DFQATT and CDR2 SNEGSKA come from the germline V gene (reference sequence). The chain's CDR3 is CSASGVEQFF. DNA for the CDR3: TGCAGTGCTAGCGGGGTTGAGCAGTTCTTC.

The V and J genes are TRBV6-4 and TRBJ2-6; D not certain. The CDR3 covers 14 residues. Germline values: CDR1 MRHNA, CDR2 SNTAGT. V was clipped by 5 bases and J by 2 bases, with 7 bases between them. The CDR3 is CASSMQAGANVLTF. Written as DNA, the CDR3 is TGTGCCAGCAGTATGCAGGCTGGGGCCAACGTCCTGACTTTC.

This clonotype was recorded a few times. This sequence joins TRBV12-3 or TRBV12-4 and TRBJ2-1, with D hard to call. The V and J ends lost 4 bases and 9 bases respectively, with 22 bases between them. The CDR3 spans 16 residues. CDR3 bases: TGTGCCAGCAGTTCCCGTGGCAGAAACGTTATGGGTGAGCAGTTCTTC. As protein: CASSSRGRNVMGEQFF.

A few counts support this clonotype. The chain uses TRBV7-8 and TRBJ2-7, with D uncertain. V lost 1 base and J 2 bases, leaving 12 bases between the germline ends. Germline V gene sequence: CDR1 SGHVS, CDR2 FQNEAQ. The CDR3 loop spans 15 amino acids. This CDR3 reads CASSLGTGLPYEQYF. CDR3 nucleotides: TGTGCCAGCAGCTTAGGAACGGGTCTACCCTACGAGCAGTACTTC.

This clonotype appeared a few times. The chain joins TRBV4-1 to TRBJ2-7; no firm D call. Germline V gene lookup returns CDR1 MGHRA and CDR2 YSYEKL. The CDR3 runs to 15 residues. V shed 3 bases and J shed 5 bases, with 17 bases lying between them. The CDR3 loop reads CASSQGSSRMDEQYF. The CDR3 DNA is TGCGCCAGCAGCCAGGGTTCGTCCCGGATGGACGAGCAGTACTTC.

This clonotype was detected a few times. This CDR3 is CASRPTLATNEKLFF. The DNA for the CDR3 is TGTGCCAGCAGGCCGACCTTAGCAACTAATGAAAAACTGTTTTTT. This chain links TRBV11-2 with TRBJ1-4; D gene ambiguous. Germline CDR1 SGHAT, CDR2 FQNNGV. The CDR3 sequence is 15 residues long. Trimming removed 6 bases from V and 0 bases from J, with 11 bases in between. The variable domain in full, completed from reference TRBV11-2 and TRBJ1-4, reads EAGVAQSPRYKIIEKRQSVAFWCNPISGHATLYWYQQILGQGPKLLIQFQNNGVVDDSQLPKDRFSAERLKGVDSTLKIQPAKLEDSAVYLCASRPTLATNEKLFFGSGTQLSVL.

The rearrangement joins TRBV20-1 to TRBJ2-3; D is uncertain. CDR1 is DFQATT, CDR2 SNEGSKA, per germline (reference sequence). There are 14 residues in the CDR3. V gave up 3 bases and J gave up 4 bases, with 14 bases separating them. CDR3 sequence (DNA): TGCAGTGCTAGTCCCCTTGGCCGGGCAGATACGCAGTATTTT. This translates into CSASPLGRADTQYF.

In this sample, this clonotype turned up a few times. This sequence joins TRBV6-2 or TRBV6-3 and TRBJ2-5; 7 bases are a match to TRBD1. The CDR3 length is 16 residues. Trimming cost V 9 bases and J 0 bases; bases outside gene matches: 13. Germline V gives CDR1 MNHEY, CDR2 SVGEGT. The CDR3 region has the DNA TGTGCCAGTAGTCCTAGAGAGACAGGGTACCAAGAGACCCAGTACTTC. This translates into CASSPRETGYQETQYF.

Here the CDR3 reads CASSLARTGDYTDTQYF. The DNA of the CDR3 is TGTGCCAGCAGCTTAGCAAGGACAGGGGATTACACAGATACGCAGTATTTT. This chain uses TRBV7-8 with TRBJ2-3; 9 bases match TRBD1. CDR1 is SGHVS, CDR2 FQNEAQ, per germline. J was trimmed by 2 bases and V by 0 bases; bases with no gene match: 6. The CDR3 spans 17 residues.

The CDR3 reads CASSLGGGSLETQYF. DNA for the CDR3: TGTGCCAGCAGCTTAGGTGGGGGCAGTTTGGAGACCCAGTACTTC. The chain employs TRBV7-2 and TRBJ2-5; D perhaps matches TRBD1 (6 bases). Deletions cut 1 base from V and 5 bases from J, with 14 bases between. The germline CDR1 and CDR2 sequences are SGHTA and FQGNSA. This CDR3 comprises 15 residues.

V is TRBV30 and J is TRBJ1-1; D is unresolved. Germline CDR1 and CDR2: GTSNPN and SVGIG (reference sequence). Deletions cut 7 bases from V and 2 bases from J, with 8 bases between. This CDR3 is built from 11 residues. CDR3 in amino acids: CAFGVNTEAFF. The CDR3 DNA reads TGTGCCTTCGGGGTAAACACTGAAGCTTTCTTT.

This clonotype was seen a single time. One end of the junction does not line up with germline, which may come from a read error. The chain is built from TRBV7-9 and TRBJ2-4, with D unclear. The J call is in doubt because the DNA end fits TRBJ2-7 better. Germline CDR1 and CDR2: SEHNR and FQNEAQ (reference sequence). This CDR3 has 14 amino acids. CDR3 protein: CASSLPGLTYEQYF. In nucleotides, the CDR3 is TGCGCCAGCAGCTTACCAGGCCTTACCTACGAGCAGTACTTC.

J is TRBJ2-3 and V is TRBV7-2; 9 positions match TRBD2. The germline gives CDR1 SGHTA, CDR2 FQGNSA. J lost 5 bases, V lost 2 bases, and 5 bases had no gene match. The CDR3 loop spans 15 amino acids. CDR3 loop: CASSLRRGGVDTQYF. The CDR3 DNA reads TGTGCCAGCAGCTTAAGGCGGGGGGGGGTAGATACGCAGTATTTT.

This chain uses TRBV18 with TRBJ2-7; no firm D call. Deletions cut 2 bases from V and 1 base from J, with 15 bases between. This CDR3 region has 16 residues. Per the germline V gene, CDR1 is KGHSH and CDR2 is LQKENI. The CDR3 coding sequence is TGTGCCAGCTCACCAATCACGACGCGGTCATCCTACGAGCAGTACTTC. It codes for CASSPITTRSSYEQYF.

CDR3 region: CASSPLGGNQPQHF. CDR3 DNA sequence: TGTGCCAGCAGTCCCTTAGGAGGCAATCAGCCCCAGCATTTT. The V call is TRBV27, the J call TRBJ1-5; no definite D call. With 5 bases removed from V and 2 bases from J, the gap between germline ends came to 10 bases. The germline CDR1 and CDR2 sequences are MNHEY and SMNVEV (reference sequence). The CDR3 is 14 residues long.